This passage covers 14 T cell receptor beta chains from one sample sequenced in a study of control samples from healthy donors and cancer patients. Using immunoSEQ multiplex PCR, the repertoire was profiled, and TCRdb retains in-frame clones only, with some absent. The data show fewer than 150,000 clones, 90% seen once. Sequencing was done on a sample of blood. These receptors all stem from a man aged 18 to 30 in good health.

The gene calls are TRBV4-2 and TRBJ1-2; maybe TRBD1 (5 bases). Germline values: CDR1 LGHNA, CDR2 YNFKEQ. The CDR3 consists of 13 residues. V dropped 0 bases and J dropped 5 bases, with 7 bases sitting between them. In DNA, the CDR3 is TGTGCCAGCAGCCAAGACAGGGAATATGGCTACACCTTC. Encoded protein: CASSQDREYGYTF.

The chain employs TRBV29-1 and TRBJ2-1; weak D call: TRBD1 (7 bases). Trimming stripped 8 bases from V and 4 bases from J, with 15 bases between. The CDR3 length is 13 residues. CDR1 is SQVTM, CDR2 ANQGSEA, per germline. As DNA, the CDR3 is TGCAGCTCATGGCGGGGACAGTACAATGAGCAGTTCTTC. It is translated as CSSWRGQYNEQFF.

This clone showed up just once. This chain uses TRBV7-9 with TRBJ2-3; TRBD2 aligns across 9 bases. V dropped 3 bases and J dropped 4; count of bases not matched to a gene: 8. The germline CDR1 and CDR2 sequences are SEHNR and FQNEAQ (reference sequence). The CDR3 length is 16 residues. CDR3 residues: CASSFSGGGDADTQYF. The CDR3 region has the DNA TGTGCCAGCAGCTTTAGCGGGGGAGGGGACGCAGATACGCAGTATTTT.

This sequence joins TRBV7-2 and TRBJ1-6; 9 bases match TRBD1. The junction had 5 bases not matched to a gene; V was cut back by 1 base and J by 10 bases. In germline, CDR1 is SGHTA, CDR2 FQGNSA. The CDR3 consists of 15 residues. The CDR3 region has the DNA TGTGCCAGCAGCTTAGTGGGACAGGGCCGCTCACCCCTCCACTTT. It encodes CASSLVGQGRSPLHF.

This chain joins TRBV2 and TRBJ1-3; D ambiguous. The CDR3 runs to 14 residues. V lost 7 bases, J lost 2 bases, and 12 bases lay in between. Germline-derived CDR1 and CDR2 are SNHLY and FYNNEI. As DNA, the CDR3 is TGTGCCAGCACCAGTGGACTTACTGGAAACACCATATATTTT. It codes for CASTSGLTGNTIYF.

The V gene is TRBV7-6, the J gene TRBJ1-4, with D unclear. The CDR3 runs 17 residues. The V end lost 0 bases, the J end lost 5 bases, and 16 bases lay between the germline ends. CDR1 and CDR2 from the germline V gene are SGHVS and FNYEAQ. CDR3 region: CASSLASWGDENEKLFF. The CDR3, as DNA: TGTGCCAGCAGCTTAGCTTCCTGGGGAGACGAAAATGAAAAACTGTTTTTT.

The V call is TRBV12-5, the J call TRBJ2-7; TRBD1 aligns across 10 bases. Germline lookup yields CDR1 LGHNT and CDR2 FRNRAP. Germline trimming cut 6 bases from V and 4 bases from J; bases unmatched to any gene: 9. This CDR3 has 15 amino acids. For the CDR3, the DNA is TGTGCTAGTGGACCCCCGGGACAGGGGAAGTACGAGCAGTACTTC. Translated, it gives CASGPPGQGKYEQYF.

DNA of the CDR3: TGCGCCAGCAGCCTGCGGGACAGTCAGAGAGGGGATACGCAGTATTTT. Translation: CASSLRDSQRGDTQYF. This chain joins TRBV4-1 and TRBJ2-3, with D possibly being TRBD1 (7 bases). The CDR3 consists of 16 residues. The germline gives CDR1 MGHRA, CDR2 YSYEKL. Trimming took off 4 bases at V and 6 bases at J, with 20 bases between the two ends.

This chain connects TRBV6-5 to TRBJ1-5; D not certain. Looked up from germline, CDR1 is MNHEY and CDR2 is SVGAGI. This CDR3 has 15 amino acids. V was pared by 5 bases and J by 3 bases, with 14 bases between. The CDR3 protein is CASSPRAGSNQPQHF. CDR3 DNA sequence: TGTGCCAGCAGTCCAAGAGCAGGATCCAATCAGCCCCAGCATTTT.

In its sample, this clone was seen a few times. This CDR3 is CASSTRADSNQPQHF. CDR3 sequence (DNA): TGTGCCAGTAGTACGAGGGCGGATAGCAATCAGCCCCAGCATTTT. This chain joins TRBV19 and TRBJ1-5; D gene ambiguous. V lost 4 bases, J lost 0 bases, and 10 bases lay in between. This CDR3 is 15 amino acids long. Looked up from germline, CDR1 is LNHDA and CDR2 is SQIVND (reference sequence).

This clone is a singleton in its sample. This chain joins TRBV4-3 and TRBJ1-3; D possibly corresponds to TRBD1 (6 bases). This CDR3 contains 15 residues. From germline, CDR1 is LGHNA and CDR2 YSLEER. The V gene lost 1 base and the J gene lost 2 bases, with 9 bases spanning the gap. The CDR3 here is CASSQAGVPGNTIYF. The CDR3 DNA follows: TGCGCCAGCAGCCAAGCAGGGGTTCCTGGAAACACCATATATTTT.

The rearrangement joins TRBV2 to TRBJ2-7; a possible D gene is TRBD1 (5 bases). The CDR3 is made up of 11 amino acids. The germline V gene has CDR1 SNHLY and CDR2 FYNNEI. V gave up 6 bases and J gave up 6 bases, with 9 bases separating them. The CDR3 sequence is CASRPQGEQYF. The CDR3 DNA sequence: TGTGCCAGCAGGCCTCAGGGCGAGCAGTACTTC.

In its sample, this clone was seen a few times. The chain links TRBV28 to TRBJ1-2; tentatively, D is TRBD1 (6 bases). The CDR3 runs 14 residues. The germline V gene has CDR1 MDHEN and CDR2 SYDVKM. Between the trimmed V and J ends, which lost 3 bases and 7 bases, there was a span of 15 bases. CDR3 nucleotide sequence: TGTGCCAGCAGTTTTGTCCAGGGGCAGGGTGGCTACACCTTC. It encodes CASSFVQGQGGYTF.

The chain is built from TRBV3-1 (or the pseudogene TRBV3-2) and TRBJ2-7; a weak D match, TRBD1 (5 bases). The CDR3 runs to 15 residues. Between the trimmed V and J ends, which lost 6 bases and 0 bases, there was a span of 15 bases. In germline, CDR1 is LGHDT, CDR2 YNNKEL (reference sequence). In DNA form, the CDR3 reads TGTGCCAGCAGTCGACAGCGACCCAGCTCCTACGAGCAGTACTTC. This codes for CASSRQRPSSYEQYF.